This T cell receptor beta chain was recorded in a study of blood T cell repertoires in COVID-19. CDR1 is SEHNR and CDR2 is FQNEAQ in the germline V gene (reference sequence). This CDR3 has 13 amino acids. V was cut by 1 base and J by 6 bases, with 6 bases left in between. Method: immunoSEQ multiplex PCR; TCRdb's copy keeps in-frame clones and lacks some. This sample yields 200,000 to 250,000 clones, of which just under 90% are seen a single time; 1.2% belongs to the top ten. Cohort assignment relied on participant-reported clinical history. Two negative PCRs, clearance, or symptom resolution had been documented for recovered Cohort 3 donors.

This chain joins TRBV7-9 and TRBJ1-4; a possible D gene is TRBD1 (6 bases). The origin of this receptor is a man aged 25 to 45 who had recovered from COVID-19. The sequencing sample was made of PBMCs or T cells enriched from blood (not recorded which). This CDR3 is CASSLEGDEKLFF. For the CDR3, the DNA is TGTGCCAGCAGCTTAGAGGGGGATGAAAAACTGTTTTTT.